This T cell receptor beta chain was recovered during a study of cytomegalovirus exposure and HLA in healthy donors. Comments on this clone: The antigen is not known.

Germline values: CDR1 KGHSH, CDR2 LQKENI. The CDR3 runs to 18 residues. J was trimmed by 3 bases and V by 2 bases; bases with no gene match: 12. Use of 60 Vbeta and 13 Jbeta primers characterized the PCR. Produced via immunoSEQ multiplex PCR; TCRdb's table is partial and in-frame only. The sample consists of around 210,000 clones, 65% to 85% of them appearing once. Points from the study as a whole: Available immune exposure information covered CMV serostatus only.

The source is a man in his fifties in good health and CMV-seronegative. Sequencing input: PBMCs. The chain uses TRBV18 and TRBJ1-4; 7 bases are a match to TRBD1. The CDR3 DNA follows: TGTGCCAGCTCACCAAGGGGGACAGAGATGGGGGCTAATGAAAAACTGTTTTTT. Translated, it gives CASSPRGTEMGANEKLFF.